The rows below give T cell receptor beta chains drawn from one sample of a study of vaccination effects on CD4 cells after COVID-19. No antigens are known for them. The assay was immunoSEQ multiplex PCR, and TCRdb's table has in-frame clones only and misses some. The table includes tens of thousands of clones, around 69% detected once. The source material was CD4+ T cells from PBMCs cultured with HCoV-NL63 spike peptides, sampled before COVID-19 vaccination. The receptors come from a human donor who had a prior SARS-CoV-2 infection. CDR3s include the opening cysteine and the closing phenylalanine or tryptophan. The D gene is left open where the match is weak. Expanded clones are given a class, and other clones once, few, many or no size at all.

v_call	j_call	d_call	clone_size	cdr3_nt	cdr3_aa
TRBV5-1	TRBJ2-3	.	.	TGCGCCAGCAGCGCCACGGACATCACCACAGATACGCAGTATTTT	CASSATDITTDTQYF
TRBV5-1	TRBJ2-7	.	.	TGCGCCAGCAGCTTGGGACCGCAGGGGCCTGGCGAGCAGTACTTC	CASSLGPQGPGEQYF
TRBV9	TRBJ2-5	TRBD1	.	TGTGCCAGCAGCGGCAGACAGGGATTTCAGGAGACCCAGTACTTC	CASSGRQGFQETQYF
TRBV10-1	TRBJ2-3	.	.	TGCGCCAGCAGTGTATGGGTCGCAAGTCCAGATACGCAGTATTTT	CASSVWVASPDTQYF
TRBV3-1/TRBV3-2	TRBJ2-3	.	few	TGTGCCAGCAGCCAAGAAATTTATGGCTTCGCGAGTGGGCAGTATTTT	CASSQEIYGFASGQYF
TRBV27	TRBJ2-4	.	few	TGTGCCAGCAGGTCCCTAGGGGGGCGAAACATTCAGTACTTC	CASRSLGGRNIQYF
TRBV6-4	TRBJ1-3	.	.	TGTGCCAGCAGGGATAATGGAAACACCATATATTTT	CASRDNGNTIYF
TRBV5-6	TRBJ2-7	TRBD1	.	TGTGCCAGCAGCGGGGGACAGGGGGCCTTAAGCTCCTACGAGCAGTACTTC	CASSGGQGALSSYEQYF
TRBV11-3	TRBJ1-1	.	.	TGTGCCAGCAGTAAAGGGGGGTTGTCTGAAGCTTTCTTT	CASSKGGLSEAFF
TRBV6-4	TRBJ1-1	.	.	TGTGCCAGCTCGGCCGGGGGGTCTCGGACTGAAGCTTTCTTT	CASSAGGSRTEAFF
TRBV4-1	TRBJ1-3	.	.	TGCGCCAGCAGCCAGAGCCAGAGTTCTGGAAACACCATATATTTT	CASSQSQSSGNTIYF
TRBV7-6	TRBJ2-5	.	.	TGTGCCAGCAGCTTAGTATTTGGGTTGGGTGGACAAGAGACCCAGTACTTC	CASSLVFGLGGQETQYF
TRBV7-3	TRBJ1-2	.	.	TGTGCCAGCAGCGGATGGGCCCAGAGCGACTATGGCTACACCTTC	CASSGWAQSDYGYTF
TRBV18	TRBJ1-5	.	.	TGTGCCAGCTCACCACGGGACGGGGGGCCTAAGCCCCAGCATTTT	CASSPRDGGPKPQHF
TRBV5-6	TRBJ1-5	.	few	TGTGCCAGCGGACAAGAGGCAAATCAGCCCCAGCATTTT	CASGQEANQPQHF
TRBV6-5	TRBJ2-1	.	.	TGTGCCAGCAGTTACAACAGGTTCGGGTACAATGAGCAGTTCTTC	CASSYNRFGYNEQFF
TRBV19	TRBJ2-7	.	.	TGTGCCAGTAGCCTTGGGGGTCGATACGAGCAGTACTTC	CASSLGGRYEQYF
TRBV3-1/TRBV3-2	TRBJ2-3	.	.	TGTGCCAGCAGCCAACGGGTAGATACGCAGTATTTT	CASSQRVDTQYF
TRBV18	TRBJ1-2	.	once	TGTGCCAGCTCACCGGAAAGGGATGGAATTCCTGGCTACACCTTC	CASSPERDGIPGYTF
TRBV18	TRBJ1-1	.	.	TGTGCCAGCTCACCACGCGCAAACACTGAAGCTTTCTTT	CASSPRANTEAFF
TRBV6-5	TRBJ2-7	.	.	TGTGCCAGCACGGAGGGCCCCTACGAGCAGTACTTC	CASTEGPYEQYF
TRBV4-1	TRBJ2-5	.	.	TGCGCCAGCAGCCAAGGGGAGCTAGCCGAGACCCAGTACTTC	CASSQGELAETQYF
TRBV5-1	TRBJ2-5	TRBD2	.	TGCGCCAGCAGCCCGATTAGCGGGAGTGGAGGAGAGACCCAGTACTTC	CASSPISGSGGETQYF
TRBV6-5	TRBJ2-3	.	.	TGTGCCAGCAGTTACTCCCCACCAGACACAGATACGCAGTATTTT	CASSYSPPDTDTQYF
TRBV12-5	TRBJ2-7	.	once	TGTGCTAGTGGTTTGGCGAACTCCTACGAGCAGTACTTC	CASGLANSYEQYF
TRBV5-1	TRBJ1-6	.	few	TGCGCCAGCAGCCCGACGGGAGCCAATTCACCCCTCCACTTT	CASSPTGANSPLHF
TRBV18	TRBJ2-1	TRBD2	.	TGTGCCAGCTCACCGGTTGCTAGCGGGAGGGCGAATGAGCAGTTCTTC	CASSPVASGRANEQFF
TRBV6-5	TRBJ2-3	TRBD2	.	TGTGCCAGCAGCGGACTAGCGGGAGGCACAGATACGCAGTATTTT	CASSGLAGGTDTQYF
TRBV6-6	TRBJ2-3	.	.	TGTGCCAGCAGTTCCTCTAGCACAGATACGCAGTATTTT	CASSSSSTDTQYF
TRBV27	TRBJ1-5	TRBD1	.	TGTGCCAGCAGTTCCCCCCGCCCGCTGGGACAGCTTTTAGATCAGCCCCAGCATTTT	CASSSPRPLGQLLDQPQHF
TRBV7-8	TRBJ1-6	.	few	TGTGCCAGCAGCCCCCACCGGGCGCGGGATAATTCACCCCTCCACTTT	CASSPHRARDNSPLHF
TRBV5-1	TRBJ1-1	TRBD1	.	TGCGCCAGCAGCAGGACAGGGGAAAGGAACACTGAAGCTTTCTTT	CASSRTGERNTEAFF
TRBV24-1	TRBJ2-7	.	.	TGTGCCACCAGTGACTCAGCTAGCCGATCCTACGAGCAGTACTTC	CATSDSASRSYEQYF
TRBV5-1	TRBJ2-3	.	.	TGCGCCAGCAGCTTGGTCGCGCGTGCCACAGATACGCAGTATTTT	CASSLVARATDTQYF
TRBV11-3	TRBJ2-3	TRBD2	.	TGTGCCAGCAGTCGGGGACTAGCGAGCTATCTTAGCACAGATACGCAGTATTTT	CASSRGLASYLSTDTQYF
TRBV19	TRBJ2-3	.	.	TGTGCCAGTAGTCCCTGGGGGGACAGCACAGATACGCAGTATTTT	CASSPWGDSTDTQYF
TRBV19	TRBJ1-5	.	.	TGTGCCAGTAGGCCACAGGGAAGGTATCAGCCCCAGCATTTT	CASRPQGRYQPQHF
TRBV19	TRBJ1-6	.	few	TGTGCCAGTAGTATAGGGGGATATTCACCCCTCCACTTT	CASSIGGYSPLHF
TRBV2	TRBJ1-1	.	.	TGTGCCAGCAGTGAAGTGTGGAGCCAAGTCGTAAACACTGAAGCTTTCTTT	CASSEVWSQVVNTEAFF
TRBV4-3	TRBJ2-7	TRBD2	.	TGCGCCAGCAGCCAAGATCCCCAGCGGGAATTCTACGAGCAGTACTTC	CASSQDPQREFYEQYF
TRBV7-9	TRBJ2-5	TRBD1	.	TGTGCCAGCAGCCTAACAGGGGAAGAGACCCAGTACTTC	CASSLTGEETQYF
TRBV5-1	TRBJ2-1	TRBD1	.	TGCGCCAGCACCCCCGGGACAGGGTTTATCAATGAGCAGTTCTTC	CASTPGTGFINEQFF
TRBV11-1	TRBJ2-2	.	few	TGTGCCAGCAGCTTTGGGCAGAACCCTTACACCGGGGAGCTGTTTTTT	CASSFGQNPYTGELFF
TRBV5-1	TRBJ2-1	.	.	TGCGCCAGCAGCTTGAGTACTACCTCCTACAATGAGCAGTTCTTC	CASSLSTTSYNEQFF
TRBV5-1	TRBJ1-1	.	.	TGCGCCAGCAGCTGGGGAGGGGACACTGAAGCTTTCTTT	CASSWGGDTEAFF
TRBV7-2	TRBJ2-3	.	.	TGTGCCAGCAGCTCAGGGACCCCAAGGGATACGCAGTATTTT	CASSSGTPRDTQYF
TRBV5-1	TRBJ1-1	TRBD1	.	TGCGCCAGCAGCTTGTCGGGACAGGGAACTGAAGCTTTCTTT	CASSLSGQGTEAFF
TRBV12-3/TRBV12-4	TRBJ2-1	.	once	TGTGCCAGCACCAACCAAGAGTACAATGAGCAGTTCTTC	CASTNQEYNEQFF
TRBV29-1	TRBJ1-5	TRBD1	.	TGCAGCGTCCAAGACAGGGTGGAACAGCCCCAGCATTTT	CSVQDRVEQPQHF
TRBV6-1	TRBJ1-5	.	.	TGTGCCAGCAGTGAAGTCGGGTGGGGCAATCAGCCCCAGCATTTT	CASSEVGWGNQPQHF
TRBV19	TRBJ1-5	.	.	TGTGCCAGTACCTCCAACAGGGCGAGTCAGCCCCAGCATTTT	CASTSNRASQPQHF
TRBV29-1	TRBJ1-1	TRBD1	.	TGCAGCGTCGGACAGGGAAACACTGAAGCTTTCTTT	CSVGQGNTEAFF
TRBV5-1	TRBJ2-1	TRBD2	.	TGCGCCAGCAGCTTGGGAGTACTAGCGGGAGGGCCTGTGATAAATGAGCAGTTCTTC	CASSLGVLAGGPVINEQFF
TRBV7-2	TRBJ2-7	.	.	TGTGCCAGCAGCCCGGGACCAGATACCGAGCAGTACTTC	CASSPGPDTEQYF
TRBV19	TRBJ1-1	TRBD1	.	TGTGCCAGTAGTATCCACAGGGGTCCGGAAGCTTTCTTT	CASSIHRGPEAFF
TRBV2	TRBJ1-4	.	.	TGTGCCAGCAGTGAGAGCGGTAGGCGGACTGAAAAACTGTTTTTT	CASSESGRRTEKLFF
TRBV3-1/TRBV3-2	TRBJ1-4	.	.	TGTGCCAGCAGCCAAGAAGACGAGGCAACTAATGAAAAACTGTTTTTT	CASSQEDEATNEKLFF
TRBV20-1	TRBJ2-5	.	.	TGCAGTGCTAGAGCGCATGAGACCCAGTACTTC	CSARAHETQYF
TRBV7-2	TRBJ1-1	.	.	TGTGCCAGCAGCTCGTACGGAACGAACACTGAAGCTTTCTTT	CASSSYGTNTEAFF